This paragraph reports one TCR beta chain. What antigen it recognizes has not been identified. No much larger clonotype is one base removed from it; base qualities were not supplied. The data stem from a study of PD-1 blockade in classical Hodgkin lymphoma (dated by TCRdb to about 2020). For the wider study: Nivolumab dosing was 3 mg/kg intravenously every 2 weeks, continuing until either disease progression or unacceptable toxicity. A peripheral blood immune signature of response to PD-1 blockade in classical Hodgkin lymphoma was defined using TCR beta sequencing and CyTOF. Overall results and qualifications from the work: Trial patients with a complete response had baseline diversity similar to that of newly diagnosed patients, while partial responders and progressors had significantly lower diversity. Diversity was lower in patients who began nivolumab less than 1 year after ASCT, so these patients were left out of later analyses to avoid confounding by immune reconstitution. A significant rise by C4D1 was seen in CD4+ but not CD8+ TCR diversity (p=0.0027 vs p=0.16), with the rise being most apparent in complete responders (p=0.02). Newly diagnosed patients were reported to have lower baseline TCR diversity than healthy donors, and relapsed/refractory patients were reported to have lower baseline TCR diversity still. The study was restricted to a single clinical trial cohort, and the causes of repertoire differences, possibly disease activity or prior therapy, were left undefined.

CDR1 and CDR2 are drawn from the germline V gene: MNHEY, SVGAGI. The CDR3 runs 16 residues from the cysteine to the phenylalanine. The retained sequence is limited to the CDR3, 48 bases, with the frame set at the first base. Trimming at the junction amounts to 0 bases on V and 10 bases on J, and the germline ends lie 16 bases apart. Genomic DNA was extracted with the Qiagen DNeasy kit from unsorted PBMCs and from negatively selected CD4+ and CD8+ fractions. TCR beta CDR3 regions were amplified by immunoSEQ multiplex PCR using primers annealing to V and J segments. A synthetic immune receptor repertoire was used to minimize amplification bias, and remaining bias was computationally removed after sequencing. In the original analysis: Repertoire diversity was quantified as the Shannon entropy index using custom Python scripts. Unsorted, CD4+ and CD8+ repertoires were analyzed separately, except for combined analyses in which CD4+ and CD8+ sequences were merged in silico. A clone was considered expanded if an increase in frequency of at least 2-fold after treatment relative to C1D1 was found, and a pseudocount of 0.5 was applied to clones undetected at baseline. Singleton clones were defined as clones with 0 or 1 copy at C1D1, and non-singleton clones were defined as clones with 2 or more copies. Clones expanded in unsorted samples were assigned a CD4+, CD8+ or unknown annotation through matching of protein sequences in sorted samples from the same patient. Diversity changes from C1D1 to C4D1 were tested in paired samples using Wilcoxon tests. TCRdb stores this immuneACCESS table with in-frame sequences only. Part of the clones is absent; in the studies checked, under half of the shortfall reflects unresolved V genes, and no reason is known for the rest. That table gives V, J and clone size, and the DNA gave D and trimming. The sample has fewer than 90,000 clones on record, just over 90% of them singletons. Of the sample, under 9.5% falls within the top ten clones.

The time point label on this specimen signifies: cycle 1 day 1 (C1D1), immediately before nivolumab initiation. Every trial patient had relapsed following autologous stem cell transplantation, and prior brentuximab vedotin exposure was what differed among cohorts A, B and C. A total of fewer than 70 patients with relapsed/refractory classical Hodgkin lymphoma made up the trial cohort, and each patient's best overall response was complete response, partial response or progressive disease. Trial patients were treated with single-agent nivolumab in the multi-cohort phase II CheckMate 205 trial. An independent review committee assessed best overall response by applying the 2007 International Working Group response criteria. PBMCs from the trial were collected at three points: immediately before nivolumab initiation (C1D1), and during therapy at cycle 2 day 1 and cycle 4 day 1. Peripheral blood was collected in 8 mL Vacutainer Cell Preparation Tubes, from which PBMCs were isolated by centrifugation and then cryopreserved.

This TCR came from a human donor with classical Hodgkin lymphoma. Sequenced here: peripheral blood mononuclear cells (PBMCs), sampled at baseline. The sequence links TRBV6-5 to TRBJ1-6; TRBD1 could be the D gene, as 5 bases match. The CDR3 has the sequence CASSYSGRTGGSPLHF. The nucleotide sequence is given as TGTGCCAGCAGTTACTCGGGACGAACGGGAGGCTCACCCCTCCACTTT.